The sequence of this TCR beta chain was determined in a study of shared clonotypes between healthy human individuals. General study points: The four-donor shared clonotypes exceeded non-shared clonotypes in generation probability, with non-shared ones scoring lower.

From germline, CDR1 is KGHSH and CDR2 LQKENI. With 5 bases removed from V and 1 base from J, the gap between germline ends came to 2 bases. The CDR3 has 11 residues. In its sample, this clone was seen a few times. Antigen unknown. Other DNA sequences of this sample code for an identical CDR3. Method: immunoSEQ multiplex PCR; TCRdb's copy keeps in-frame clones and lacks some. The sample carries about 2.3 million clones, around 93% recorded once. The V gene is TRBV18, the J gene TRBJ2-5; no definite D call. The source material was naive CD4+ T cells from PBMCs. Subset indicated: CD45RA+ positively selected. This sequence was found in a young man in good health. Some clones in this sample may be carry-over from other donors' samples. The CDR3 region is CASSTQETQYF. The DNA of the CDR3 is TGTGCCAGCTCAACCCAAGAGACCCAGTACTTC. Supplemented by reference TRBV18 and TRBJ2-5, the full variable domain reads NAGVMQNPRHLVRRRGQEARLRCSPMKGHSHVYWYRQLPEEGLKFMVYLQKENIIDESGMPKERFSAEFPKEGPSILRIQQVVRGDSAAYFCASSTQETQYFGPGTRLLVL.